This T cell receptor (beta chain) appears in the sequencing data of a study of OX40 agonist ivuxolimab in advanced cancers. Data came from immunoSEQ multiplex PCR; TCRdb stores just in-frame clones and leaves some out. In the table there are around 42,000 clones, around 88% of which are singletons. CDR1 and CDR2 (germline): SGHKS, YYEKEE (reference sequence). V shed 4 bases and J 1 base; nucleotides not matched to a gene: 11. CDR3 length: 17 residues. The TCR comes from an adult with an advanced solid tumor such as melanoma, head and neck, liver or kidney cancer. Material: CD4+ or CD8+ T cells sorted from blood, obtained in a trial of the OX40 agonist ivuxolimab. This rearrangement joins TRBV5-5 to TRBJ1-2, with 9 positions matching TRBD1. The CDR3 DNA reads as TGTGCCAGCAGCCCTTGGGGAGGGACAGGGTATAACTATGGCTACACCTTC. Amino acid sequence: CASSPWGGTGYNYGYTF.